This T cell receptor beta chain comes out of a study of metastatic and nonmetastatic thyroid tumors. Study at large: For malignant and benign thyroid patients, tumor or nodule tissue and blood were the sources whose repertoires were compared.

No treatment had been given to any patient before thyroid surgery. TCRdb re-clonotyped the PCR reads via MiXCR. This sample has some 13,000 clones, with approximately 24% found just once. The CDR3 length is 18 residues. V lost 3 bases to trimming and J lost 0 bases; unmatched junction nucleotides: 6. The J gene is TRBJ2-6, the V gene TRBV12-3 or TRBV12-4; the match to TRBD2 covers 9 bases. Sequencing input: tumor tissue. This clonotype was obtained from a female donor with papillary thyroid cancer or a benign thyroid nodule (not recorded which). Some clones in this sample may be carry-over from other donors' samples. The DNA of the CDR3 is TGTGCCAGCAGTTTTGTAGGCGGGGGGGCCTCTGGGGCCAACGTCCTGACTTTC. Its protein product is CASSFVGGGASGANVLTF.